What follows are 28 T cell receptor beta chains derived from one specimen sequenced in a study of T cell repertoires in cytomegalovirus infection. TCRdb analysed the reads with MiXCR anew, one entry per CDR3 protein. Counted here are about 490,000 distinct CDR3 sequences, 15% to 20% occurring once; the ten biggest clones make up 20% to 30%. Material: CD8+ T cells from PBMCs. All receptors come from a human donor in good health (CMV status not recorded). Some clones in this sample may be carry-over from other donors' samples.

In the case of this clonotype: This sequence may be a read error, since a much larger clone differs from it by one base. The V call is TRBV7-2, the J call TRBJ2-7; possible D gene TRBD2, 6 bases. CDR1 is SGHTA and CDR2 is FQGNSA in the germline V gene. The CDR3 runs to 16 residues. The CDR3 loop is CASSFKVDSGSYELYF. CDR3 coding DNA: TGTGCCAGCAGCTTTAAGGTAGACAGCGGGTCCTACGAGCTGTACTTC.

This clonotype was counted many times. The chain joins TRBV2 to TRBJ1-5, with 7 bases that match TRBD1. CDR1 is SNHLY, CDR2 FYNNEI, per germline. V lost 6 bases to trimming and J lost 3 bases; unmatched junction nucleotides: 17. This CDR3 has 18 residues. The CDR3 DNA is TGTGCCAGCAGCGCAAAGGGTAGGGGGCAGGGGTACAATCAGCCCCAGCATTTT. It codes for CASSAKGRGQGYNQPQHF.

V and J are TRBV4-2 and TRBJ2-7; possibly TRBD2 for D (5 bases). This CDR3 contains 14 residues. In germline, CDR1 is LGHNA, CDR2 YNFKEQ. V was shortened by 1 base and J by 5 bases, with 12 bases between the two germline ends. In DNA, the CDR3 is TGTGCCAGCAGCCAAGTTGAGGGTTGGGACGAGCAGTACTTC. It specifies CASSQVEGWDEQYF.

Only a few counts were recorded for this clonotype. This rearrangement joins TRBV28 to TRBJ1-6; D not certain. The CDR3 covers 14 residues. Germline assignment: CDR1 MDHEN and CDR2 SYDVKM. The germline V and J ends were trimmed by 6 bases and 8 bases, with 14 bases remaining between them. The CDR3 coding sequence is TGTGCCAGCAGGGGAGGGTCGTCTTATTCACCCCTCCACTTT. Its protein product is CASRGGSSYSPLHF.

This clonotype has just a few counts. V gene TRBV4-2 combines with J gene TRBJ2-5; D unresolved. Trimming took 0 bases from V and 3 from J, leaving 8 bases between them. Germline-derived CDR1 and CDR2 are LGHNA and YNFKEQ. The CDR3 covers 14 residues. DNA for the CDR3: TGTGCCAGCAGCCAAGATTGGACGGAAGAGACCCAGTACTTC. It yields the protein CASSQDWTEETQYF.

This clonotype showed up just a few times. The CDR3 spells CASSGQGPKNIQYF. Here the CDR3 DNA reads TGTGCCAGCAGCGGTCAGGGTCCCAAAAACATTCAGTACTTC. The chain combines TRBV5-5 with TRBJ2-4; weak D call: TRBD1 (5 bases). The CDR3 totals 14 residues. V was shortened by 4 bases and J by 2 bases, with 10 bases between the two germline ends. Germline loops: CDR1 SGHKS, CDR2 YYEKEE (reference sequence).

In its sample, this clonotype was seen many times. The J gene is TRBJ2-1, the V gene TRBV7-8, with TRBD2 matching over 9 bases. With V trimmed by 3 bases and J by 5 bases, 11 bases remained unmatched. The CDR3 has 17 residues. CDR1 SGHVS and CDR2 FQNEAQ come from the germline V gene. The CDR3, as DNA: TGTGCCAGCAGCTTGAGGCCTGGAGCGGGGGGAAACAATGAGCAGTTCTTC. Its protein is CASSLRPGAGGNNEQFF.

This clonotype was counted ten times or more. CDR3 in amino acids: CASSYQSQARGVEKLFF. Written as DNA, the CDR3 is TGTGCCAGCAGTTACCAATCCCAGGCCAGAGGAGTCGAAAAACTGTTTTTT. This chain joins TRBV12-3 or TRBV12-4 and TRBJ1-4, with no clear D. V was pared by 4 bases and J by 8 bases, with 23 bases between. This CDR3 region has 17 residues.

This clonotype was seen only a few times. The rearrangement links TRBV20-1 to TRBJ2-7, with D uncertain. V was clipped by 4 bases and J by 3 bases, with 13 bases between them. Looked up from germline, CDR1 is DFQATT and CDR2 is SNEGSKA (reference sequence). The CDR3 contains 13 residues. This CDR3 reads CSAKGQVLYEQYF. The DNA for the CDR3 is TGCAGTGCTAAGGGTCAGGTCCTCTACGAGCAGTACTTC.

This clonotype came up a few times. Germline and junction disagree at one end, which may indicate a read error. The chain combines TRBV7-8 with TRBJ2-2; D is possibly TRBD2 (7 bases). Germline CDR1 and CDR2: SGHVS and FQNEAQ. This CDR3 has 16 residues. The CDR3 spells CVSKGRGRANTGELFF. In DNA form, the CDR3 reads TGTGTCAGCAAGGGGCGGGGGCGGGCGAACACCGGGGAGCTGTTTTTT.

The sample holds a few counts of this clonotype. The rearrangement uses TRBV15 and TRBJ2-2; TRBD2 is a possible D gene (6 bases). CDR3 size: 17 residues. V lost 1 base, J lost 1 base, and 13 bases lay in between. CDR1 is LNHNV and CDR2 is YYDKDF in the germline V gene (reference sequence). In DNA, the CDR3 is TGTGCCACCAGCAGAGCCTCGGGAGTTATGAACACCGGGGAGCTGTTTTTT. It codes for CATSRASGVMNTGELFF.

This clonotype appeared a few times. The chain joins TRBV5-4 to TRBJ2-3; 8 nucleotides match TRBD2. Trimming cost V 0 bases and J 6 bases; bases outside gene matches: 6. The CDR3 contains 15 residues. Germline V gene data show CDR1 as SGHNT and CDR2 as YYREEE (reference sequence). The CDR3 DNA reads TGTGCCAGCAGCTTGGGGGAGTCGGGGGGGGATACGCAGTATTTT. Amino acid sequence: CASSLGESGGDTQYF.

This clonotype was found a few times. V and J are TRBV4-1 and TRBJ2-2; D is perhaps TRBD1 (5 bases). Trimming left V 4 bases short and J 7 bases short, with 16 bases between. The CDR3 length is 15 residues. Looked up from germline, CDR1 is MGHRA and CDR2 is YSYEKL. DNA for the CDR3: TGCGCCAGCAGCCCGGAAGCCAGGGCGGACGGGGAGCTGTTTTTT. Residues: CASSPEARADGELFF.

This clonotype was counted many times. The gene calls are TRBV5-1 and TRBJ2-1; D is unresolved. The CDR3 spans 15 residues. The V end lost 0 bases, the J end lost 4 bases, and 11 bases lay between the germline ends. Germline loops: CDR1 SGHRS, CDR2 YFSETQ. The CDR3 spells CASSLASKAYNEQFF. The CDR3 DNA is TGCGCCAGCAGCTTGGCCTCCAAGGCATACAATGAGCAGTTCTTC.

This clonotype has at least ten counts. The J gene is TRBJ2-1, the V gene TRBV10-3; possible D gene TRBD1, 6 bases. V gave up 3 bases and J gave up 4 bases, with 13 bases separating them. This CDR3 contains 15 residues. Germline V gene lookup returns CDR1 ENHRY and CDR2 SYGVKD. In nucleotides, the CDR3 is TGTGCCATCAGTGATGTAACAGGGTCGTACAATGAGCAGTTCTTC. It codes for CAISDVTGSYNEQFF.

The chain joins TRBV11-2 to TRBJ2-2, with TRBD1 identical over 12 bases. V dropped 4 bases and J dropped 6; count of bases not matched to a gene: 6. Germline CDR1 is SGHAT and CDR2 is FQNNGV. The CDR3 is 16 amino acids. The CDR3 here is CASSYWDRGRPGELFF. CDR3 bases: TGTGCCAGCAGCTATTGGGACAGGGGGCGACCCGGGGAGCTGTTTTTT.

The gene calls are TRBV7-9 and TRBJ1-2; no firm D call. Trimming cost V 1 base and J 2 bases, with 11 bases left between them. The CDR3 covers 15 residues. Germline CDR1 is SEHNR and CDR2 is FQNEAQ (reference sequence). The CDR3 sequence: CASSLVKTRNYGYTF. As DNA, the CDR3 is TGTGCCAGCAGCTTAGTAAAAACCCGAAACTATGGCTACACCTTC.

The V gene is TRBV7-6, the J gene TRBJ1-6; D may be TRBD1 (6 bases). The V gene lost 8 bases and the J gene lost 3 bases, with 14 bases spanning the gap. The CDR3 extends over 15 amino acids. Per the germline V gene, CDR1 is SGHVS and CDR2 is FNYEAQ. The CDR3 DNA sequence: TGTGCCAGCTCCTCCGCAGGGGACTATAATTCACCCCTCCACTTT. It codes for CASSSAGDYNSPLHF.

The chain links TRBV7-2 to TRBJ2-7; the D is unclear. In germline, CDR1 is SGHTA, CDR2 FQGNSA. V dropped 5 bases and J dropped 5 bases, with 13 bases sitting between them. The CDR3 spans 13 residues. This CDR3 is CASSAECVHEQYF. In nucleotides, the CDR3 is TGTGCCAGCAGCGCGGAGTGCGTACACGAGCAGTACTTC.

This clonotype was counted a few times. V and J are TRBV9 and TRBJ2-3; TRBD2 agrees at 8 bases. This CDR3 has 16 residues. Germline loops: CDR1 SGDLS, CDR2 YYNGEE. Losses at the gene ends were 4 bases for V and 1 base for J; bases not matched to a gene: 8. The CDR3 nucleotides read TGTGCCAGCAGCTCGGAGCGGGAGATGGGCACAGATACGCAGTATTTT. Translated: CASSSEREMGTDTQYF.

In its sample, this clonotype was seen a few times. The chain couples TRBV7-3 to TRBJ2-3; 7 nucleotides match TRBD1. The CDR3 sequence is 15 residues long. Germline lookup yields CDR1 SGHTA and CDR2 FQGTGA. The trim removed 0 bases at V and 5 bases at J, leaving 5 bases unmatched. The CDR3 DNA reads as TGTGCCAGCAGCTTAACTAGAAGGGGGCGAGATACGCAGTATTTT. This sequence encodes CASSLTRRGRDTQYF.

This clonotype was recorded many times. The chain links TRBV5-6 to TRBJ1-1; D is possibly TRBD1 (6 bases). V lost 4 bases and J 5 bases, leaving 15 bases between the germline ends. Germline lookup yields CDR1 SGHDT and CDR2 YYEEEE. CDR3 length: 14 residues. CDR3 in DNA: TGTGCCAGCAGCCCTACAAGAACAGGGACTGAAGCTTTCTTT. Translating it yields CASSPTRTGTEAFF.

This clonotype was counted many times. The J gene is TRBJ2-1, the V gene TRBV11-2, with 16 nucleotides matching TRBD2. V lost 5 bases and J lost 7; bases outside the gene matches: 8. CDR1 and CDR2 (germline): SGHAT, FQNNGV. The CDR3 totals 17 residues. The CDR3 DNA is TGTGCCAGCAGCCGGGGACTAGCGGGAGGGAGAGGGAATGAGCAGTTCTTC. Amino acids: CASSRGLAGGRGNEQFF.

This clonotype was detected many times. J is TRBJ2-3 and V is TRBV7-9; D gene unclear. CDR3 length equals 12 residues. The germline V and J ends were trimmed by 5 bases and 6 bases, with 9 bases remaining between them. Per the germline V gene, CDR1 is SEHNR and CDR2 is FQNEAQ (reference sequence). CDR3 DNA sequence: TGTGCCAGCAGCCCGGCCTTGGATACGCAGTATTTT. Its translation: CASSPALDTQYF.

At least ten counts were recorded for this clonotype. The chain carries TRBV7-8 and TRBJ2-1; 9 bases are a match to TRBD2. This CDR3 contains 17 residues. CDR1 and CDR2 from the germline V gene are SGHVS and FQNEAQ. Trimming cost V 1 base and J 2 bases; bases outside gene matches: 6. CDR3 in amino acids: CASSLVSGRNPYNEQFF. The CDR3 DNA sequence: TGTGCCAGCAGCTTAGTTAGCGGGAGAAATCCCTACAATGAGCAGTTCTTC.

In this sample, this clonotype turned up a few times. The chain employs TRBV25-1 and TRBJ1-5, with D unresolved. Trimming removed 8 bases at V and 9 bases at J, with 17 bases between. This CDR3 has 13 residues. Germline CDR1 and CDR2: MGHDK and SYGVNS. CDR3: CASQRASGWPQHF. In nucleotides, the CDR3 is TGTGCCAGCCAAAGGGCTAGTGGCTGGCCCCAGCATTTT. Full variable domain (missing parts from reference TRBV25-1 and TRBJ1-5): EADIYQTPRYLVIGTGKKITLECSQTMGHDKMYWYQQDPGMELHLIHYSYGVNSTEKGDLSSESTVSRIRTEHFPLTLESARPSHTSQYLCASQRASGWPQHFGDGTRLSIL.

This clonotype was seen a handful of times. The chain is built from TRBV13 and TRBJ2-2; TRBD2 agrees at 10 bases. Germline CDR1 reads PRHDT; CDR2 reads FYEKMQ (reference sequence). J was trimmed by 0 bases and V by 5 bases; bases with no gene match: 6. CDR3 size: 17 residues. The CDR3 protein is CASSAGTSATNTGELFF. The CDR3 DNA reads as TGTGCCAGCAGCGCCGGGACTAGCGCTACGAACACCGGGGAGCTGTTTTTT.

J is TRBJ2-7 and V is TRBV28; a possible D gene is TRBD2 (5 bases). Germline CDR1 is MDHEN and CDR2 is SYDVKM. V dropped 6 bases and J dropped 7 bases, with 10 bases sitting between them. There are 11 residues in the CDR3. The CDR3: CASSPQREQYF. The DNA for the CDR3 is TGTGCCAGCAGCCCACAGCGGGAGCAGTACTTC.